This T cell receptor (beta chain) was retrieved from a study of blood T cell repertoires in COVID-19. On the study more broadly: COVID-19 samples, acute and convalescent, were from the United States, Italy and Spain. T cells, B-cell-depleted T cells, or PBMCs supplied cDNA or gDNA.

The CDR3 runs to 14 residues. V lost 1 base and J lost 4, with 10 bases in between. Germline loops: CDR1 LGHDT, CDR2 YNNKEL (reference sequence). Per the original data handling: Amplification of reference gene primers was used by the study to estimate nucleated cell counts. Clones were read by immunoSEQ multiplex PCR, and TCRdb kept only the in-frame ones, dropping some. That table gives V, J and clone size, and the DNA gave D and trimming. Of under 200,000 clones in the sample, approximately 90% were seen once. The sequence was obtained from a man aged 60 to 75 with active or convalescent COVID-19. V is TRBV3-1 (or the pseudogene TRBV3-2) and J is TRBJ1-1; D is undetermined. The sample taken for sequencing was peripheral blood. The CDR3 DNA follows: TGTGCCAGCAGCCAAGTTGGTCGGGGCACTGAAGCTTTCTTT. Translating gives CASSQVGRGTEAFF.